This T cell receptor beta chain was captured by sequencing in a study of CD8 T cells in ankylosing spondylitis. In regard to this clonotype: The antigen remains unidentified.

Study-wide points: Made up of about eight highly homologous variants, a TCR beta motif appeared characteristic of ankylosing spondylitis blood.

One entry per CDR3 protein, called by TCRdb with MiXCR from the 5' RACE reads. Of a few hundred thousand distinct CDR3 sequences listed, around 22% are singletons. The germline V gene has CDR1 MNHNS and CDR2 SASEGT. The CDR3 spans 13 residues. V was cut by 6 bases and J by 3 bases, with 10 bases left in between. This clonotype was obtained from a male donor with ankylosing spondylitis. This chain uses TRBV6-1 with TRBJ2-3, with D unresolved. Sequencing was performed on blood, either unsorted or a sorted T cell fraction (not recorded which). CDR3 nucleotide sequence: TGTGCCAGCAGAGCAGAGGAGACAGATACGCAGTATTTT. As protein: CASRAEETDTQYF.